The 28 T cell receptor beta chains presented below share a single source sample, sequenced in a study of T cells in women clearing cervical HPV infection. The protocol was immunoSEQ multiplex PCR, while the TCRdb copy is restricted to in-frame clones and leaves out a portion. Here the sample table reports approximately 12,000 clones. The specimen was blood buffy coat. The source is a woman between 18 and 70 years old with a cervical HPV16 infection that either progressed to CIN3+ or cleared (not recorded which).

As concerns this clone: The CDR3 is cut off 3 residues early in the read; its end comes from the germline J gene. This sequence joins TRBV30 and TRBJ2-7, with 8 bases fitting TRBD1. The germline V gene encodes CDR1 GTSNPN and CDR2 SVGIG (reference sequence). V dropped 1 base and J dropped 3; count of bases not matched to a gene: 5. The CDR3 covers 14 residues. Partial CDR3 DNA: TGTGCCTGGAGTGGAACAGGGGGAGGCTACGAG. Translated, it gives CAWSGTGGGYE. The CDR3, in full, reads CAWSGTGGGYEQYF.

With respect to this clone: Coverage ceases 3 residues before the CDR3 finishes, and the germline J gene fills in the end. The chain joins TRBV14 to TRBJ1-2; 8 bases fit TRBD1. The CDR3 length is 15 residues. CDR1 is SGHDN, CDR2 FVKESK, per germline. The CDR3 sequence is CASSQGSGQVRSYTF. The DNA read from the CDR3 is TGTGCCAGCAGCCAAGGTTCGGGACAGGTCAGAAGC.

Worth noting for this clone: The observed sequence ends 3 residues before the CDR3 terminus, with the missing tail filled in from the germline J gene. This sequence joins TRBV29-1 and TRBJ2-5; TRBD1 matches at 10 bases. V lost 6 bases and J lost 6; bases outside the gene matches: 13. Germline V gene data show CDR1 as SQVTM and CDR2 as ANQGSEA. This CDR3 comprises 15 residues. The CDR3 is CSVLPRTGGLKTQYF. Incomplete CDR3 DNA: TGCAGCGTGCTACCCCGGACAGGGGGTTTAAAGACC.

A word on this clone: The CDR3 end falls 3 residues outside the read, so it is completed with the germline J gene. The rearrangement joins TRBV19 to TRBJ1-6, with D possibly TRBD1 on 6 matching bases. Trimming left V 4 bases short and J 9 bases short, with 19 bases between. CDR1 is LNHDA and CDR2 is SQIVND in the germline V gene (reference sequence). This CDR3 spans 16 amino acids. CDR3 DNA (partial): TGTGCCAGTAGTAACCCTCCAGGGGCGGGGGCTTCACCC. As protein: CASSNPPGAGASP. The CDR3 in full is CASSNPPGAGASPLHF.

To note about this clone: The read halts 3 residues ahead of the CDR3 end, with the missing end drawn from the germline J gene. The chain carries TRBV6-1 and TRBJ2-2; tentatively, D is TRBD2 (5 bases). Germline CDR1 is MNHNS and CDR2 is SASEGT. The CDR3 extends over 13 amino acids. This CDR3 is CASSDGLNSPLFF. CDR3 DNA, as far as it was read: TGTGCCAGCAGTGACGGACTTAATTCACCG.

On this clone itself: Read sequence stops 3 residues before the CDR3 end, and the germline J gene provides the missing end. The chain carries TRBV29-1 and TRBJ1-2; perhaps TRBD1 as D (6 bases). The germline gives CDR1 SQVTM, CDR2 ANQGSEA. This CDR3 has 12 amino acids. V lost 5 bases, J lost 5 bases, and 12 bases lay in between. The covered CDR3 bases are TGCAGCGTTCCAGGGGTGGGGTATGGC. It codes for CSVPGVGYG. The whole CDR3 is CSVPGVGYGYTF.

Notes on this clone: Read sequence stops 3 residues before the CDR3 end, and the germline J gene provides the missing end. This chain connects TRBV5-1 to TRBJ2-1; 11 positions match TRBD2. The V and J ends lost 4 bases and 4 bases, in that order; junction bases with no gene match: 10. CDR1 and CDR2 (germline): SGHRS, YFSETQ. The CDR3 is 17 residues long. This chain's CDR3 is CASSITISGGGYNEQFF. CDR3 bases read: TGCGCCAGCAGCATAACGATTAGCGGGGGGGGATACAATGAG.

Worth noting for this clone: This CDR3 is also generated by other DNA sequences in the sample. This CDR3 is CASSSLGGGGYTF. CDR3 DNA (partial): TGTGCCAGCAGCTCCCTCGGGGGGGGTGGT. The V gene is TRBV7-2, the J gene TRBJ1-2, with D perhaps TRBD1 (5 bases). From the germline J gene comes the end of the CDR3, since the read stops 3 residues before it. Germline CDR1 is SGHTA and CDR2 is FQGNSA. CDR3 length: 13 amino acids.

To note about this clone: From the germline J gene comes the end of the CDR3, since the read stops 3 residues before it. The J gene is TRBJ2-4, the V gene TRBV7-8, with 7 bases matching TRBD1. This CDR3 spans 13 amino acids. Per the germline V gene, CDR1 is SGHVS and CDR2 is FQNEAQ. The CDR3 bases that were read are TGTGCCAGCAGCTTAACAGGGGTGAATGGT. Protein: CASSLTGVNG. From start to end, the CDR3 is CASSLTGVNGQYF.

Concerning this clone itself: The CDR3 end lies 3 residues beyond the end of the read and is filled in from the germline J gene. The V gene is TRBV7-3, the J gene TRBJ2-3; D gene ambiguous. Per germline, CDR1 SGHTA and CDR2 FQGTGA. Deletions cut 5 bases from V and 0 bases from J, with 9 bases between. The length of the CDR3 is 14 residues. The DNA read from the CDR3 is TGTGCCAGCAGCCCGACATCTAGCACAGATACG. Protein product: CASSPTSSTDT. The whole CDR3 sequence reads CASSPTSSTDTQYF.

Partial CDR3 DNA: TGTGCCAGTAATCCTAGCGGGGTGATAGGGACC. Protein: CASNPSGVIGT. The CDR3, in full, reads CASNPSGVIGTQYF. The chain links TRBV19 to TRBJ2-5; TRBD2 agrees at 9 bases. The read ends 3 residues early relative to the CDR3; the germline J gene fills the gap. The junction had 10 bases not matched to a gene; V was cut back by 7 bases and J by 7 bases. Germline loops: CDR1 LNHDA, CDR2 SQIVND (reference sequence). There are 14 residues in the CDR3.

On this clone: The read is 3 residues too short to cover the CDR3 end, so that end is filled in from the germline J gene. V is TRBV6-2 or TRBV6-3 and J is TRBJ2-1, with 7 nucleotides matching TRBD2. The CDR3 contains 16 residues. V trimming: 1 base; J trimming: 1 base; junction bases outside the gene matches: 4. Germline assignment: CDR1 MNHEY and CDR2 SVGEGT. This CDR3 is CASSYLAGESYNEQFF. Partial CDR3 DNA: TGTGCCAGCAGTTACTTGGCGGGAGAATCCTACAATGAG.

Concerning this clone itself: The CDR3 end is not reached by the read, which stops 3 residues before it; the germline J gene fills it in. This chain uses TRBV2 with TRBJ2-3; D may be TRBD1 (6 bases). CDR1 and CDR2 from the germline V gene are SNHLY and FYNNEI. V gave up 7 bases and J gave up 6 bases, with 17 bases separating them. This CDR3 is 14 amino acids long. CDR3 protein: CASTIRDIRDTQYF. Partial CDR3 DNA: TGTGCCAGCACCATCCGGGACATCCGCGATACG.

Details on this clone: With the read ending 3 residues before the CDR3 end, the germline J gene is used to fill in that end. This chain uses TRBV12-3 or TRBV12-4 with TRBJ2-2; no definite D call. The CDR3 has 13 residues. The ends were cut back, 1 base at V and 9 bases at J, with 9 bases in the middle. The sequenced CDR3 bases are TGTGCCAGCAGTTTAGGTCCAGTCCGGGAG. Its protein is CASSLGPVRE. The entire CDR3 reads CASSLGPVRELFF.

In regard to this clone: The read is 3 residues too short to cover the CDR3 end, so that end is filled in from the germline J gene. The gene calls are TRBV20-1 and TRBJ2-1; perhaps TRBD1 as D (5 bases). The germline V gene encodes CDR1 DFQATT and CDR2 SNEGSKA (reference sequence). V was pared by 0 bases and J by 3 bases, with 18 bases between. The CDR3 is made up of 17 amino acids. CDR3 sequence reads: CSAREGFRTGHYNEQFF. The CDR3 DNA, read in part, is TGCAGTGCTAGAGAGGGATTTAGAACAGGACACTACAATGAG.

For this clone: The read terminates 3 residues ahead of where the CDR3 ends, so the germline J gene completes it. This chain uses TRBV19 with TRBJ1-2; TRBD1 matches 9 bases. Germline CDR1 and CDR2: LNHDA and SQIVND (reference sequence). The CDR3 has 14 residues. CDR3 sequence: CASSRDRAGYDYTF. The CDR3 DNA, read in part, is TGTGCCAGTAGTAGGGACAGGGCGGGCTACGAC.

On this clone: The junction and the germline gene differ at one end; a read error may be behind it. The CDR3 is CASSQGWGDSRRETQYF. CDR3 DNA (partial): TGCGCCAGCAGCCAAGGATGGGGTGACAGTCGGCGGGAGACC. The gene calls are TRBV4-2 and TRBJ2-5; the D gene is possibly TRBD1 (5 bases). The read falls 3 residues short of the CDR3 end, and the missing part is taken from the germline J gene. CDR1 is LGHNA and CDR2 is YNFKEQ in the germline V gene. The CDR3 covers 17 residues.

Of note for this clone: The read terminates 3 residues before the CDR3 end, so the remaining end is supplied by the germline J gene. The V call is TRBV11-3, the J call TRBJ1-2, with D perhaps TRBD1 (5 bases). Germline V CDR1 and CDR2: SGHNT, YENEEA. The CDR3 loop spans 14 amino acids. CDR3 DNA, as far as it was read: TGTGCCAGCAGCTTCTTGGGGGGGAACAATGAG. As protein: CASSFLGGNNE. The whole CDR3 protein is CASSFLGGNNEYTF.

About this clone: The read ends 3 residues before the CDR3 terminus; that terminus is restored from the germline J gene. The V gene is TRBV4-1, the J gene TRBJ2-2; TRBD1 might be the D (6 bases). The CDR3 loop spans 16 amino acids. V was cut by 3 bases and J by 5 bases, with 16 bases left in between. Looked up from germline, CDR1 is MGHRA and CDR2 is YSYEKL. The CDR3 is CASSHRSRQGTGELFF. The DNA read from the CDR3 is TGCGCCAGCAGCCATAGATCCCGTCAGGGGACCGGGGAG.

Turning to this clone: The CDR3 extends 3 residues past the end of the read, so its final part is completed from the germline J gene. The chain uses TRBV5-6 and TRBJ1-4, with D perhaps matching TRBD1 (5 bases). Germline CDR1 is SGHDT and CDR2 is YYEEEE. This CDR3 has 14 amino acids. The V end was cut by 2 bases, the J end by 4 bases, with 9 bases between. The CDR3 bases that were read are TGTGCCAGCAGCTTTTGGGGGGGTAATGAAAAA. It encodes CASSFWGGNEK. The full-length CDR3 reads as CASSFWGGNEKLFF.

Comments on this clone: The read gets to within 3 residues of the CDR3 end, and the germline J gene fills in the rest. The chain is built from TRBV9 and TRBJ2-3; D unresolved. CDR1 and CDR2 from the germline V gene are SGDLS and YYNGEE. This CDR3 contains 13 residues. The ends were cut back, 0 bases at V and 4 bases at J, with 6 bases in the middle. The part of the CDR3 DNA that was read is TGTGCCAGCAGCGTAGAGTTAGCAGATACG. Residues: CASSVELADT. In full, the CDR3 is CASSVELADTQYF.

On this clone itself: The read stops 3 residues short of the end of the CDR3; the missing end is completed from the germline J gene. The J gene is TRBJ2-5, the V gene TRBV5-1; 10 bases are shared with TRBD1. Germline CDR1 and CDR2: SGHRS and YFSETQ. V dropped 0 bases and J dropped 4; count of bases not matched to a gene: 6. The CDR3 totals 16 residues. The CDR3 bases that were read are TGCGCCAGCAGCTTGGAGGGACAGGGGCTACTAGAGACC. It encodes CASSLEGQGLLET. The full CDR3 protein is CASSLEGQGLLETQYF.

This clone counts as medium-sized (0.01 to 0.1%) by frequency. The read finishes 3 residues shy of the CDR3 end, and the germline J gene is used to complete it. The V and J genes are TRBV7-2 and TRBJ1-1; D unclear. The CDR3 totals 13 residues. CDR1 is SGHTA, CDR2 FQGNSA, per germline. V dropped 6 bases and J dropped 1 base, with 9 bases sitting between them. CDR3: CASSLPRNTEAFF. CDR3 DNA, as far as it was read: TGTGCCAGCAGTCTCCCCCGGAACACTGAA.

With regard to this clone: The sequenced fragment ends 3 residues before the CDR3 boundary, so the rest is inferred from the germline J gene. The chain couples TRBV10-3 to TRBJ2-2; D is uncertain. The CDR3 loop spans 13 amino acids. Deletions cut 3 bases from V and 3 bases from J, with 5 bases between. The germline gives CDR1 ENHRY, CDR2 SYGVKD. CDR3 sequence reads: CAISEHDTGELFF. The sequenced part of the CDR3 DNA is TGTGCCATCAGTGAACACGACACCGGGGAG.

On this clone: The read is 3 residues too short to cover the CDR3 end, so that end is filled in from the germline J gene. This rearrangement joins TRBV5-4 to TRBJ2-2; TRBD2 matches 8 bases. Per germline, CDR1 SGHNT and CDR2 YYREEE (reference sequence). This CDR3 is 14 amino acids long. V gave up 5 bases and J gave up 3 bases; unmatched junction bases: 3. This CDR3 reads CASRTRGDTGELFF. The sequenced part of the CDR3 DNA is TGTGCCAGCAGAACGCGGGGGGACACCGGGGAG.

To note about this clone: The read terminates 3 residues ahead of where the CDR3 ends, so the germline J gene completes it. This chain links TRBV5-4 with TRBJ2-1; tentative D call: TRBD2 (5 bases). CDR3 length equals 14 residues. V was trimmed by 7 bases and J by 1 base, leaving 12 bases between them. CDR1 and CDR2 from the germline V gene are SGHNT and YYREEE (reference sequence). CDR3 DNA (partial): TGTGCCAGCCAGGTTAGAGGGTCCTACAATGAG. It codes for CASQVRGSYNE. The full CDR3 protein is CASQVRGSYNEQFF.

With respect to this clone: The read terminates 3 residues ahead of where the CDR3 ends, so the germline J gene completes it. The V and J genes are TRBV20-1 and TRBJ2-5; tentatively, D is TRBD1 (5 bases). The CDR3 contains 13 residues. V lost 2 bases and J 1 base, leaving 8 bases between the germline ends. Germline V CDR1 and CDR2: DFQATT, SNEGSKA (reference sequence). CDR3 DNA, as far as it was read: TGCAGTGCTAGACAGGGCGGCCAAGAGACC. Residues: CSARQGGQET. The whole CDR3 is CSARQGGQETQYF.

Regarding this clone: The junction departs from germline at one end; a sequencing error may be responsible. CDR3 bases read: TGTGCCGGCAGTGAAGCGGTGAGCGGCCCAGATACG. Amino acids: CAGSEAVSGPDT. The full CDR3 is CAGSEAVSGPDTQYF. The V call is TRBV6-1, the J call TRBJ2-3, with D perhaps matching TRBD2 (5 bases). Sequencing ends 3 residues short of the CDR3 end; the germline J gene provides the rest. Per germline, CDR1 MNHNS and CDR2 SASEGT. This CDR3 is 15 amino acids long.